The 21 T cell receptor beta chains below come from one sample, sequenced in a study of identical twins. TCRdb reprocessed the 5' RACE reads via MiXCR and lists one record per CDR3 protein. The sample records a few hundred thousand distinct CDR3 sequences, over 9.5% being singletons. Sequenced material: memory T cells sorted from blood. These receptors originate from a man aged 45-65 years in good health.

The chain joins TRBV20-1 to TRBJ2-7; maybe TRBD2 (6 bases). Germline-derived CDR1 and CDR2 are DFQATT and SNEGSKA (reference sequence). The germline V and J ends were trimmed by 5 bases and 6 bases, with 23 bases remaining between them. The CDR3 runs to 15 residues. CDR3 residues: CSAPPRGDFGGEQYF. The CDR3 bases are TGCAGTGCTCCCCCACGCGGCGATTTCGGGGGCGAGCAGTACTTC.

This clonotype was seen ten or more times. The CDR3 sequence is CASSSRAGSTDTQYF. The CDR3 DNA reads TGTGCCAGTAGTAGCCGAGCGGGGAGCACAGATACGCAGTATTTT. V is TRBV19 and J is TRBJ2-3, with 7 bases fitting TRBD2. V was pared by 4 bases and J by 0 bases, with 4 bases of the junction left unmatched. The CDR3 contains 15 residues. Germline CDR1 is LNHDA and CDR2 is SQIVND (reference sequence).

In its sample, this clonotype was seen a few times. The chain has TRBV7-9 and TRBJ2-3; D is unresolved. The CDR3 sequence is 14 residues long. V dropped 4 bases and J dropped 1 base, with 9 bases sitting between them. Germline V gene data show CDR1 as SEHNR and CDR2 as FQNEAQ (reference sequence). CDR3 residues: CASSSNSGTDTQYF. The CDR3, as DNA: TGTGCCAGCAGCTCGAATTCCGGCACAGATACGCAGTATTTT.

This chain uses TRBV6-5 with TRBJ2-3, with TRBD2 matching 8 bases. Germline V gene sequence: CDR1 MNHEY, CDR2 SVGAGI. With V trimmed by 1 base and J by 3 bases, 3 bases remained unmatched. The CDR3 totals 15 residues. This chain's CDR3 is CASSYLAGGTDTQYF. CDR3 DNA sequence: TGTGCCAGCAGTTACTTGGCGGGGGGTACAGATACGCAGTATTTT.

This clonotype was counted a few times. The chain uses TRBV12-3 or TRBV12-4 and TRBJ1-6, with no clear D. The CDR3 covers 14 residues. Trimming pared 2 bases from V and 11 bases from J, leaving 13 bases between. DNA for the CDR3: TGTGCCAGCAGTTTAAGGGAAGGCGGGGCACCCCTCCACTTT. It yields the protein CASSLREGGAPLHF.

This clonotype was recorded many times. V is TRBV12-3 or TRBV12-4 and J is TRBJ1-1, with D possibly matching TRBD1 (5 bases). Trimming left V 1 base short and J 7 bases short, with 16 bases between. CDR3 length: 15 amino acids. The CDR3 DNA is TGTGCCAGCAGTTTAGGAGGCTCGGGGGTTGGTGAAGCTTTCTTT. It codes for CASSLGGSGVGEAFF.

This clonotype was seen only a few times. This chain joins TRBV7-9 and TRBJ2-1; the D call may be TRBD1 or TRBD2 (5 bases each). The germline V gene has CDR1 SEHNR and CDR2 FQNEAQ (reference sequence). Deletions cut 5 bases from V and 6 bases from J, with 11 bases between. This CDR3 contains 13 residues. CDR3 in DNA: TGTGCCAGCAGCCACCGGGACCTCAATGAGCAGTTCTTC. Amino acid sequence: CASSHRDLNEQFF.

This clonotype was seen a few times. The J gene is TRBJ1-1, the V gene TRBV12-3 or TRBV12-4; 8 nucleotides align to TRBD1. Trimming at V came to 5 bases and at J to 3 bases, leaving 8 bases not matched to a gene. The CDR3 has 15 amino acids. As DNA, the CDR3 is TGTGCCAGCAGTCTCCGACAGGGGAGGGACACTGAAGCTTTCTTT. Amino acids: CASSLRQGRDTEAFF.

This clonotype was seen only a few times. The V gene is TRBV4-3, the J gene TRBJ2-7; the D gene is possibly TRBD2 (5 bases). Trimming removed 2 bases at V and 2 bases at J, with 13 bases between. CDR1 LGHNA and CDR2 YSLEER come from the germline V gene. This CDR3 comprises 15 residues. CDR3: CASSQRAGGAYEQYF. The DNA of the CDR3 is TGCGCCAGCAGCCAAAGGGCAGGAGGAGCCTACGAGCAGTACTTC.

Ten or more counts support this clonotype. V usage is TRBV6-1 and J usage is TRBJ2-1; TRBD1 matches 7 bases. CDR3 length: 14 residues. The ends lost 6 bases at V and 0 bases at J; junction bases unmatched: 2. Per the germline V gene, CDR1 is MNHNS and CDR2 is SASEGT. CDR3 DNA: TGTGCCAGCAGAAGGGACAGCTCCTACAATGAGCAGTTCTTC. Residues: CASRRDSSYNEQFF.

This clonotype was seen a few times. This chain connects TRBV20-1 to TRBJ2-7; 10 nucleotides match TRBD2. This CDR3 contains 14 residues. The germline V gene encodes CDR1 DFQATT and CDR2 SNEGSKA (reference sequence). V lost 7 bases, J lost 5 bases, and 11 bases stayed unmatched. The chain's CDR3 is CSVFSGRFGNEQYF. In DNA form, the CDR3 reads TGCAGTGTTTTTAGCGGGAGGTTCGGGAACGAGCAGTACTTC.

This clonotype was detected only a few times. This chain uses TRBV18 with TRBJ2-1, with 11 bases lining up with TRBD2. Germline V CDR1 and CDR2: KGHSH, LQKENI. The CDR3 spans 15 residues. J was trimmed by 8 bases and V by 5 bases; bases with no gene match: 8. The CDR3 protein is CASSVIGTSGDEQFF. CDR3 coding DNA: TGTGCCAGCTCAGTTATCGGGACTAGCGGCGATGAGCAGTTCTTC. The whole variable domain, filled in from reference TRBV18 and TRBJ2-1, reads NAGVMQNPRHLVRRRGQEARLRCSPMKGHSHVYWYRQLPEEGLKFMVYLQKENIIDESGMPKERFSAEFPKEGPSILRIQQVVRGDSAAYFCASSVIGTSGDEQFFGPGTRLTVL.

This clonotype showed up just a few times. The chain joins TRBV5-1 to TRBJ1-1; D unclear. Germline V gene data show CDR1 as SGHRS and CDR2 as YFSETQ. With 6 bases removed from V and 3 bases from J, the gap between germline ends came to 6 bases. CDR3 size: 11 residues. CDR3 sequence (DNA): TGCGCCAGCACCTACGACACTGAAGCTTTCTTT. Amino acids: CASTYDTEAFF.

This clonotype was seen only a few times. This chain links TRBV7-6 with TRBJ2-1; D is unclear. The CDR3 totals 12 residues. Trimming took 3 bases from V and 5 from J, leaving 5 bases between them. Germline lookup yields CDR1 SGHVS and CDR2 FNYEAQ. CDR3 coding DNA: TGTGCCAGCAGCTTCACAAACAATGAGCAGTTCTTC. Translation: CASSFTNNEQFF.

This clonotype was recorded once. The chain is built from TRBV11-2 and TRBJ2-2; TRBD2 matches at 14 bases. Germline assignment: CDR1 SGHAT and CDR2 FQNNGV. The length of the CDR3 is 16 residues. Trimming cost V 3 bases and J 5 bases; bases outside gene matches: 2. The CDR3 DNA follows: TGTGCCAGCAGCTTCGGACTAGCGGGAGGTACCGGGGAGCTGTTTTTT. As protein: CASSFGLAGGTGELFF. The full variable domain, completed using reference TRBV11-2 and TRBJ2-2, is EAGVAQSPRYKIIEKRQSVAFWCNPISGHATLYWYQQILGQGPKLLIQFQNNGVVDDSQLPKDRFSAERLKGVDSTLKIQPAKLEDSAVYLCASSFGLAGGTGELFFGEGSRLTVL.

This clonotype appeared many times. This chain joins TRBV2 and TRBJ2-7; 9 bases are shared with TRBD1. The CDR3 has 13 amino acids. The V gene's germline CDR1 is SNHLY and CDR2 FYNNEI. The ends lost 6 bases at V and 5 bases at J; junction bases unmatched: 5. The CDR3 protein is CASRRQGVDEQYF. CDR3 nucleotides: TGTGCCAGCAGAAGACAGGGGGTAGACGAGCAGTACTTC.

This clonotype came up a few times. The chain uses TRBV28 and TRBJ2-1; 8 nucleotides align to TRBD1. The germline CDR1 and CDR2 sequences are MDHEN and SYDVKM. V shed 3 bases and J 6 bases; nucleotides not matched to a gene: 4. This CDR3 comprises 14 residues. The CDR3 DNA follows: TGTGCCAGCAGTTTGACAGGGGAACTCAATGAGCAGTTCTTC. Encoded protein: CASSLTGELNEQFF.

The chain is built from TRBV5-5 and TRBJ1-3; maybe TRBD1 (5 bases). CDR1 is SGHKS and CDR2 is YYEKEE in the germline V gene (reference sequence). This CDR3 is 15 amino acids long. V was pared by 3 bases and J by 1 base, with 11 bases between. Here the CDR3 DNA reads TGTGCCAGCAGCTCACAGGTCTCTTCTGGAAACACCATATATTTT. As protein: CASSSQVSSGNTIYF.

The V and J genes are TRBV28 and TRBJ2-7; the match to TRBD1 covers 8 bases. Per germline, CDR1 MDHEN and CDR2 SYDVKM. V shed 9 bases, J shed 4 bases, and the junction held 2 bases outside the gene matches. This CDR3 has 11 residues. The CDR3 reads CASTGGYEQYF. In nucleotides, the CDR3 is TGTGCCAGTACAGGGGGGTACGAGCAGTACTTC. The full variable domain, in which reference TRBV28 and TRBJ2-7 provide the parts outside the CDR3, is DVKVTQSSRYLVKRTGEKVFLECVQDMDHENMFWYRQDPGLGLRLIYFSYDVKMKEKGDIPEGYSVSREKKERFSLILESASTNQTSMYLCASTGGYEQYFGPGTRLTVT.

There are many counts of this clonotype. The rearrangement links TRBV6-5 to TRBJ1-1; D remains unclear. V gave up 2 bases and J gave up 7 bases, with 11 bases separating them. The CDR3 sequence is 13 residues long. Germline values: CDR1 MNHEY, CDR2 SVGAGI. CDR3 sequence: CASSYLSRSEAFF. The CDR3 DNA follows: TGTGCCAGCAGTTACCTGAGCCGGAGTGAAGCTTTCTTT.

In its sample, this clonotype was seen a few times. The chain couples TRBV20-1 to TRBJ1-3; the D gene is possibly TRBD1 (6 bases). Germline V gene data show CDR1 as DFQATT and CDR2 as SNEGSKA (reference sequence). The CDR3 sequence is 16 residues long. Trimming pared 4 bases from V and 0 bases from J, leaving 16 bases between. CDR3 DNA sequence: TGCAGTGCTACGGGCGGGGGGCCTGACTCTGGAAACACCATATATTTT. Translated, it gives CSATGGGPDSGNTIYF.